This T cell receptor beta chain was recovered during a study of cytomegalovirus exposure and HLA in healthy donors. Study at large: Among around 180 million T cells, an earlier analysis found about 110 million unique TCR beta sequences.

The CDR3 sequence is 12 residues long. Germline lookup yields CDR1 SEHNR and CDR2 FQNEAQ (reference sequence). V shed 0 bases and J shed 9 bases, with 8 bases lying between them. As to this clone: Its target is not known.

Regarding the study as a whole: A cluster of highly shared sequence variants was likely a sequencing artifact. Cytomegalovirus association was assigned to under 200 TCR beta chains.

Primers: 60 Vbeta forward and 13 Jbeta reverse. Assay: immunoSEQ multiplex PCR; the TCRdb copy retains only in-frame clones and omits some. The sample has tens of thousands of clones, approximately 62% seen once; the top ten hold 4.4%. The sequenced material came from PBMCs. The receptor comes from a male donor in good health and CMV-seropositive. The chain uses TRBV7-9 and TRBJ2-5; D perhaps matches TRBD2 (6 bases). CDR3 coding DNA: TGTGCCAGCAGCTTAGCGGGGGGAGCCCAGTACTTC. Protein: CASSLAGGAQYF. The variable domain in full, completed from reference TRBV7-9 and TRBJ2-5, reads DTGVSQNPRHKITKRGQNVTFRCDPISEHNRLYWYRQTLGQGPEFLTYFQNEAQLEKSRLLSDRFSAERPKGSFSTLEIQRTEQGDSAMYLCASSLAGGAQYFGPGTRLLVL.